The subject of this entry is one T cell receptor beta chain. Data came from immunoSEQ multiplex PCR; TCRdb stores just in-frame clones and leaves some out. This sample has just over 75,000 clones, with 90% to 95% found just once. This sample is drawn from a study of technical replicates of blood from a handful of donors. The CDR3 spans 14 residues. With V trimmed by 10 bases and J by 6 bases, 9 bases remained unmatched. Germline lookup yields CDR1 ENHRY and CDR2 SYGVKD. The clonotype was recovered from a human donor in good health. The sequencing input was T cells isolated from PBMCs. The V and J genes are TRBV10-3 and TRBJ2-1, with 10 bases identical to TRBD2. CDR3 in DNA: TGTGCCACTCTGGGAGCGGGAGGGCTCAATGAGCAGTTCTTC. This gives the protein CATLGAGGLNEQFF.